This TCR beta chain was recorded in a study of shared clonotypes between healthy human individuals. Points from the study as a whole: Between several donors, naive CD4 clonotypes were shared at a level of approximately 5%.

Healthy HIV-negative adults with no recent acute infections or vaccinations were recruited as donors. Every contributor of samples was a Caucasian grown-up residing in Nashville, Tennessee. This clone was seen a single time. Antigen specificity is unknown. The repertoire was sequenced with immunoSEQ multiplex PCR; TCRdb's copy has only in-frame clones and lacks some. The profile shows roughly 1,100,000 clones, about 76% of them singletons. The J segment lost 2 bases and the V segment lost 2 bases, leaving 19 bases of the junction unmatched. Germline assignment: CDR1 PRHDT and CDR2 FYEKMQ (reference sequence). The CDR3 covers 21 residues.

Input material: memory CD4+ T cells sorted from blood. Subset in this sample: CD45RA-negative fraction. This receptor was identified in a man aged 18 to 29 in good health. The chain joins TRBV13 to TRBJ2-5, with TRBD1 identical over 11 bases. The CDR3 region is CASSLLLPGQGDLPAQETQYF. CDR3 bases: TGTGCCAGCAGCTTACTTCTTCCGGGACAGGGGGACTTACCGGCACAAGAGACCCAGTACTTC.